One and the same sample provided the 3 T cell receptor beta chains below, sequenced in a study of T cell responses to AZD1222 COVID-19 vaccine. The protocol was immunoSEQ multiplex PCR, while the TCRdb copy is restricted to in-frame clones and leaves out a portion. The sample has over 150,000 clones, 70% to 90% seen once. The sequenced sample was peripheral blood, obtained 28 days after the second AZD1222 dose. All receptors derive from an adult who received the AZD1222 COVID-19 vaccine.

The V gene is TRBV2, the J gene TRBJ1-4; D is unclear. CDR3 size: 17 residues. The ends were cut back, 6 bases at V and 0 bases at J, with 17 bases in the middle. Germline V gives CDR1 SNHLY, CDR2 FYNNEI. CDR3 sequence reads: CASRIEPRPTTNEKLFF. In nucleotides, the CDR3 is TGTGCCAGCAGAATAGAACCGCGACCCACAACTAATGAAAAACTGTTTTTT.

The rearrangement joins TRBV10-2 to TRBJ2-4; no definite D call. Trimming left V 6 bases short and J 3 bases short, with 18 bases between. CDR1 is WSHSY and CDR2 is SAAADI in the germline V gene. This CDR3 contains 16 residues. CDR3 DNA sequence: TGCGCCAGCAGAGACCATACCCAAACACTCAAAAACATTCAGTACTTC. It codes for CASRDHTQTLKNIQYF.

The rearrangement links TRBV6-5 to TRBJ1-5; D is uncertain. This CDR3 is 13 amino acids long. CDR1 and CDR2 from the germline V gene are MNHEY and SVGAGI. Between the trimmed V and J ends, which lost 8 bases and 5 bases, there was a span of 13 bases. Here the CDR3 reads CASRPQPDQPQHF. The DNA for the CDR3 is TGTGCCAGCCGGCCCCAACCGGATCAGCCCCAGCATTTT.